The rows below give T cell receptor beta chains drawn from one sample of a study of control samples from healthy donors and cancer patients. The protocol was immunoSEQ multiplex PCR, while the TCRdb copy is restricted to in-frame clones and leaves out a portion. Among 150,000 to 180,000 clones listed, 93% were seen once. Sequenced sample: blood. Source of these receptors: a man between 45 and 60 years old in good health. Each CDR3 is given with its conserved first and last residue. A D gene is named only where the DNA matches it firmly. Clone sizes are given selectively: once, few, many, or a class where the clone is expanded.

TRBJ2-2,.,.,TRBV7-2,CASSLGLVGELFF,TGTGCCAGCAGCTTAGGTCTAGTCGGGGAGCTGTTTTTT
TRBJ2-3,TRBD2,.,TRBV9,CASSVGTTPGDTQYF,TGTGCCAGCAGCGTCGGGACTACCCCAGGGGATACGCAGTATTTT
TRBJ1-4,.,.,TRBV19,CASSTKGIEKLFF,TGTGCCAGTAGTACCAAGGGTATTGAAAAACTGTTTTTT
TRBJ1-5,.,.,TRBV5-1,CASQNEPGHNQPQHF,TGCGCCAGCCAGAACGAACCGGGCCACAATCAGCCCCAGCATTTT
TRBJ2-1,TRBD2,.,TRBV9,CASSVVGLAGYEQFF,TGTGCCAGCAGCGTAGTAGGGCTAGCGGGTTATGAGCAGTTCTTC
TRBJ1-1,.,.,TRBV3-1/TRBV3-2,CASSSRTRVGEAFF,TGTGCCAGCAGCTCGCGAACTCGGGTAGGTGAAGCTTTCTTT
TRBJ1-2,.,.,TRBV18,CASSADDYGYTF,TGTGCCAGCTCAGCGGATGACTATGGCTACACCTTC
TRBJ1-1,.,.,TRBV6-5,CASSYTGMNTEAFF,TGTGCCAGCAGTTACACTGGGATGAACACTGAAGCTTTCTTT
TRBJ1-5,.,.,TRBV27,CASKHLRDNYQPQHF,TGTGCCAGCAAGCACCTCCGGGACAACTATCAGCCCCAGCATTTT
TRBJ1-5,TRBD1,.,TRBV6-5,CASRRGQNLNQPQHF,TGTGCCAGCAGGAGGGGACAGAACTTAAATCAGCCCCAGCATTTT
TRBJ2-5,TRBD1,once,TRBV3-1/TRBV3-2,CASSQVRGRRETQYF,TGTGCCAGCAGCCAAGTCAGGGGGCGAAGGGAGACCCAGTACTTC
TRBJ2-3,.,.,TRBV5-4,CASSFRGGDTQYF,TGTGCCAGCAGCTTCCGGGGTGGAGATACGCAGTATTTT
TRBJ2-5,.,.,TRBV5-6,CASSPYRETQYF,TGTGCCAGCAGCCCATACCGAGAGACCCAGTACTTC
TRBJ2-7,TRBD2,.,TRBV18,CASSPTSGSSYEQYF,TGTGCCAGCTCACCGACTAGCGGCTCCTCCTACGAGCAGTACTTC
TRBJ1-1,TRBD1,.,TRBV6-5,CASSLTGLNTEAFF,TGTGCCAGCAGTTTGACAGGGTTGAACACTGAAGCTTTCTTT
TRBJ2-3,TRBD2,.,TRBV6-5,CASSQLAGVTDTQYF,TGTGCCAGCAGTCAACTAGCGGGGGTCACAGATACGCAGTATTTT
TRBJ2-1,.,few,TRBV27,CASLPRGLDYNEQFF,TGTGCCAGCCTCCCCCGGGGGCTAGACTACAATGAGCAGTTCTTC
TRBJ2-7,TRBD1,.,TRBV28,CASRNRGFYEQYF,TGTGCCAGCAGGAACAGGGGTTTCTACGAGCAGTACTTC
TRBJ2-2,TRBD2,.,TRBV7-9,CASSLTSSGELFF,TGTGCCAGCAGCCTGACTAGCTCCGGGGAGCTGTTTTTT
TRBJ1-2,.,.,TRBV24-1,CATSEATGTAAIGYTF,TGTGCCACCAGTGAGGCTACAGGGACGGCTGCTATCGGCTACACCTTC
TRBJ2-2,.,.,TRBV4-1,CASSQESWGTGELFF,TGCGCCAGCAGCCAAGAGAGCTGGGGCACCGGGGAGCTGTTTTTT
TRBJ2-7,TRBD2,.,TRBV15,CATSREVAGGSYEQYF,TGTGCCACCAGCAGAGAGGTGGCGGGAGGGTCCTACGAGCAGTACTTC
TRBJ1-6,TRBD1,.,TRBV7-9,CASSTGGASSPLHF,TGTGCCAGCAGCACAGGGGGCGCGTCTTCACCCCTCCACTTT
TRBJ1-3,.,.,TRBV28,CASRGQGDGNTIYF,TGTGCCAGCAGAGGGCAGGGAGATGGAAACACCATATATTTT
TRBJ1-5,.,.,TRBV10-3,CASRRDGENQPQHF,TGTGCCTCGAGGAGGGACGGAGAGAATCAGCCCCAGCATTTT
TRBJ1-6,.,.,TRBV24-1,CATSEGTANSPLHF,TGTGCCACCAGTGAAGGGACCGCCAATTCACCCCTCCACTTT
TRBJ2-5,TRBD2,.,TRBV5-1,CASRISGNQETQYF,TGCGCCAGCAGGATTAGCGGGAACCAAGAGACCCAGTACTTC
TRBJ1-2,.,.,TRBV20-1,CSASRQPRTYGYTF,TGCAGTGCTAGTAGACAGCCCAGGACCTATGGCTATACCTTC
TRBJ2-1,.,.,TRBV6-2/TRBV6-3,CASSPSRGPQSPNEQFF,TGTGCCAGCAGCCCCTCCCGGGGACCCCAATCGCCAAATGAGCAGTTCTTC
TRBJ1-1,.,.,TRBV6-1,CASSEAMGTEAFF,TGTGCCAGCAGTGAAGCGATGGGGACTGAAGCTTTCTTT
TRBJ2-5,.,.,TRBV5-5,CASSSDSLKRETQYF,TGTGCCAGCAGCTCAGACAGTCTAAAGAGGGAGACCCAGTACTTC
TRBJ1-4,.,.,TRBV28,CASSALTNEKLFF,TGTGCCAGCAGTGCCCTAACTAATGAAAAACTGTTTTTT
TRBJ2-7,.,.,TRBV6-2/TRBV6-3,CASSFARRYEQYF,TGTGCCAGCAGCTTCGCGCGGAGGTACGAGCAGTACTTC
TRBJ2-1,.,.,TRBV6-2/TRBV6-3,CASSPRVAYNEQFF,TGTGCCAGCAGCCCCAGGGTAGCGTACAATGAGCAGTTCTTC
TRBJ2-7,.,.,TRBV14,CASSQVLEQYF,TGTGCCAGCAGCCAAGTGCTCGAGCAGTACTTC
TRBJ1-1,.,.,TRBV29-1,CSVEKGGRSEAFF,TGCAGCGTTGAGAAGGGAGGCAGGTCTGAAGCTTTCTTT
TRBJ2-7,.,.,TRBV27,CASTSASYEQYF,TGTGCCAGCACCTCGGCCTCCTACGAGCAGTACTTC
TRBJ2-1,TRBD2,.,TRBV24-1,CATSDRLAGAYNEQFF,TGTGCCACCAGTGACCGACTAGCGGGAGCTTACAATGAGCAGTTCTTC
TRBJ2-3,.,.,TRBV5-1,CASSLEANLWIDTQYF,TGCGCCAGCAGCTTGGAAGCTAACCTATGGATCGATACGCAGTATTTT
TRBJ1-4,.,.,TRBV3-1/TRBV3-2,CASSLDRRNEKLFF,TGTGCCAGCAGCCTAGACAGGCGAAATGAAAAACTGTTTTTT
TRBJ2-1,TRBD1,.,TRBV27,CASTTGSYNEQFF,TGTGCCAGCACGACAGGGTCCTACAATGAGCAGTTCTTC
TRBJ2-7,.,.,TRBV4-1,CASSQDIRGYEQYF,TGCGCCAGCAGCCAAGATATTAGGGGTTACGAGCAGTACTTC
TRBJ2-7,.,.,TRBV19,CASRFKTAGVYEQYF,TGTGCCAGTAGATTTAAGACAGCCGGTGTCTACGAGCAGTACTTC
TRBJ1-2,TRBD1,.,TRBV18,CASSPDRDGYGYTF,TGTGCCAGCTCACCTGACAGGGACGGCTATGGCTACACCTTC
TRBJ2-1,.,once,TRBV6-5,CASSYNMGYGQFF,TGTGCCAGCAGTTACAACATGGGATATGGGCAGTTCTTC
TRBJ2-3,.,.,TRBV30,CAWSRTGSGTDTQYF,TGTGCCTGGAGTAGAACCGGGAGTGGTACAGATACGCAGTATTTT
TRBJ1-1,.,.,TRBV5-1,CASSLRQNTEAFF,TGCGCCAGCAGCTTGAGACAGAACACTGAAGCTTTCTTT
TRBJ1-1,TRBD1,.,TRBV7-9,CASSPKQGVNTEAFF,TGTGCCAGCAGCCCGAAACAGGGGGTGAACACTGAAGCTTTCTTT
TRBJ1-1,.,.,TRBV6-4,CASRRTVDTEAFF,TGTGCCAGCAGGAGGACAGTAGATACTGAAGCTTTCTTT
TRBJ1-2,TRBD1,few,TRBV28,CASRVTGGQGYTF,TGTGCCAGCAGGGTGACAGGGGGCCAAGGCTACACCTTC
TRBJ1-2,TRBD1,.,TRBV18,CASSPETGHYGYTF,TGTGCCAGCTCACCCGAGACAGGGCACTATGGCTACACCTTC
TRBJ2-7,TRBD2,many,TRBV12-3/TRBV12-4,CASMGPGGYEQYF,TGTGCCAGCATGGGACCGGGGGGCTACGAGCAGTACTTC
TRBJ2-7,TRBD2,.,TRBV3-1/TRBV3-2,CASSRSGTSGRAYEQYF,TGTGCCAGCAGCCGCTCCGGGACTAGCGGGAGGGCCTACGAGCAGTACTTC
TRBJ1-1,TRBD1,.,TRBV18,CASSPQDRVGTEAFF,TGTGCCAGCTCACCACAGGACAGGGTCGGCACTGAAGCTTTCTTT
TRBJ2-5,.,.,TRBV5-1,CASSPQQETQYF,TGCGCCAGCAGCCCTCAACAGGAGACCCAGTACTTC
TRBJ2-7,.,.,TRBV28,CASSLDMSEQYF,TGTGCCAGCAGCCTGGACATGTCTGAGCAGTACTTC
TRBJ1-5,TRBD1,.,TRBV10-2,CASNRDRDNQPQHF,TGCGCCAGCAACCGGGACAGGGATAATCAGCCCCAGCATTTT
TRBJ1-2,.,.,TRBV28,CASSLGYGYYGYTF,TGTGCCAGCAGTTTAGGGTACGGCTACTATGGCTACACCTTC
TRBJ2-3,.,.,TRBV19,CASSTTPTQAQYF,TGTGCCAGTAGTACAACTCCAACACAGGCGCAGTATTTT
TRBJ1-6,.,.,TRBV4-1,CASSQAGYNSPLHF,TGCGCCAGCAGCCAAGCGGGTTATAATTCACCCCTCCACTTT